The present T cell receptor beta chain was sequenced within a study of blood T cells in healthy people across ages. Regarding the study as a whole: A strong correlation was found between TCR beta diversity and the percentage of naive T cells.

This CDR3 contains 12 residues. Per the germline V gene, CDR1 is MNHNY and CDR2 is SVGAGI (reference sequence). Trimming left V 4 bases short and J 7 bases short, with 8 bases between. Isolation recovered at least 6 million PBMCs from every sample. This clonotype showed up just once. Antigen: not known. Combining a sample-barcoded 5' primer with a J-beta primer mix, a second PCR ran for about 7 to 11 cycles. TCRdb reprocessed the 5' RACE reads with MiXCR, giving one entry per CDR3 protein. The table shows almost 800,000 distinct CDR3 sequences, with roughly 60% occurring only once. The origin of this receptor is a man under 40 in good health. The sequenced sample was blood. This sequence joins TRBV6-6 and TRBJ2-1; D unresolved. CDR3 in amino acids: CASSFTMNEQFF. Written as DNA, the CDR3 is TGTGCCAGCAGTTTCACTATGAATGAGCAGTTCTTC.